The rows below give T cell receptor beta chains drawn from one sample of a study of cytomegalovirus exposure and HLA in healthy donors. The assay was immunoSEQ multiplex PCR, and TCRdb's table has in-frame clones only and misses some. The table includes 80,000 to 100,000 clones, 79% detected once. The sequenced sample was PBMCs. The origin of the receptors is a male donor in good health and CMV-seropositive. The CDR3 runs from the conserved cysteine through the conserved F or W. Each record gives: J gene, D gene, CDR3 length, V gene, clone size, CDR3 protein, CDR3 DNA. The D gene is left open where the match is weak. Size values are once, few and many counts, or a class for expanded clones, and some rows have none.

TRBJ1-2	TRBD1	14	TRBV5-1	.	CASSVGQGNYGYTF	TGCGCCAGCAGCGTAGGACAGGGAAACTATGGCTACACCTTC
TRBJ1-4	.	13	TRBV10-2	.	CASRLRVDEKLFF	TGCGCCAGCAGGCTCAGGGTGGATGAAAAACTGTTTTTT
TRBJ2-6	.	15	TRBV25-1	.	CASSVPRSGANVLTF	TGTGCCAGCAGTGTCCCGCGCTCTGGGGCCAACGTCCTGACTTTC
TRBJ1-2	TRBD1	13	TRBV9	.	CASSPITGGGYTF	TGTGCCAGCAGCCCGATAACAGGGGGCGGCTACACCTTC
TRBJ1-5	TRBD1	14	TRBV30	.	CAWSEGQPNQPQHF	TGTGCCTGGAGCGAGGGACAGCCAAATCAGCCCCAGCATTTT
TRBJ1-2	TRBD1	15	TRBV29-1	.	CSVYGGDSSNYGYTF	TGCAGCGTCTACGGGGGGGACAGCTCTAACTATGGCTACACCTTC
TRBJ1-2	.	13	TRBV11-2	.	CASSTGANYGYTF	TGTGCCAGCAGCACTGGAGCTAACTATGGCTACACCTTC
TRBJ1-5	TRBD1	15	TRBV9	.	CASSVSGGSNQPQHF	TGTGCCAGCAGCGTCTCAGGGGGAAGCAATCAGCCCCAGCATTTT
TRBJ2-7	.	14	TRBV7-7	.	CASRLLGGPYEQYF	TGTGCTAGCAGGCTTCTGGGGGGGCCATACGAGCAGTACTTC
TRBJ1-4	.	14	TRBV6-5	.	CASSYRGRGEKLFF	TGTGCCAGCAGTTACAGGGGAAGGGGTGAAAAACTGTTTTTT
TRBJ1-5	.	15	TRBV6-5	.	CASSYSGTSNQPQHF	TGTGCCAGCAGTTACTCTGGGACTAGTAATCAGCCCCAGCATTTT
TRBJ1-5	TRBD1	17	TRBV30	.	CAWSVRTGAGSNQPQHF	TGTGCCTGGAGTGTTCGGACAGGGGCAGGTAGCAATCAGCCCCAGCATTTT
TRBJ2-7	.	15	TRBV7-6	once	CASSLDSYEGGEQYF	TGTGCCAGCAGCCTAGACAGTTATGAGGGAGGCGAGCAGTACTTC
TRBJ1-2	TRBD1	13	TRBV7-8	few	CASSLFDRAGYTF	TGTGCCAGCAGCTTGTTCGACAGGGCCGGCTACACCTTC
TRBJ1-1	.	14	TRBV5-1	.	CASSPLDTNTEAFF	TGCGCCAGCAGCCCTCTGGACACGAACACTGAAGCTTTCTTT
TRBJ1-1	.	13	TRBV6-1	many	CASSVQVNTEAFF	TGTGCCAGCAGTGTACAGGTGAACACTGAAGCTTTCTTT
TRBJ2-3	TRBD2	14	TRBV29-1	.	CSVDASGATDTQYF	TGCAGCGTTGACGCTAGCGGGGCGACAGATACGCAGTATTTT
TRBJ2-3	TRBD2	16	TRBV11-2	.	CASSLDRAGGTDTQYF	TGTGCCAGCAGCTTAGATCGAGCGGGGGGCACAGATACGCAGTATTTT
TRBJ2-1	TRBD2	15	TRBV6-5	.	CASSSTSGGPNEQFF	TGTGCCAGCAGCTCCACTAGCGGGGGTCCCAATGAGCAGTTCTTC
TRBJ2-1	.	11	TRBV20-1	.	CSAATGNEQFF	TGCAGTGCAGCCACGGGCAATGAGCAGTTCTTC
TRBJ1-2	.	12	TRBV28	.	CASSLTGRSYTF	TGTGCCAGCAGTTTGACCGGGAGGAGCTACACCTTC
TRBJ1-2	.	15	TRBV5-8	.	CASSLVEGTNYGYTF	TGTGCCAGCAGCTTGGTGGAGGGAACTAACTATGGCTACACCTTC
TRBJ1-6	TRBD1	15	TRBV5-4	.	CASSTNRGGNSPLHF	TGTGCCAGCAGCACAAACAGGGGTGGGAATTCACCCCTCCACTTT
TRBJ1-6	.	13	TRBV5-6	.	CASSIRQNSPLHF	TGTGCCAGCAGCATTAGACAGAATTCACCCCTCCACTTT
TRBJ2-5	TRBD2	16	TRBV11-2	.	CASSLGLAGGQETQYF	TGTGCCAGCAGCTTAGGGCTAGCGGGGGGACAAGAGACCCAGTACTTC
TRBJ2-5	TRBD2	16	TRBV7-2	.	CASSLSSGGFQETQYF	TGTGCCAGCAGCTTAAGTAGCGGGGGCTTCCAAGAGACCCAGTACTTC
TRBJ1-1	TRBD1	14	TRBV19	.	CASSIVGQGEEAFF	TGTGCCAGTAGTATTGTCGGACAGGGGGAAGAAGCTTTCTTT
TRBJ1-2	TRBD1	15	TRBV2	.	CASSEDGRGNYGYTF	TGTGCCAGCAGTGAAGACGGCAGGGGGAACTATGGCTACACCTTC
TRBJ2-7	TRBD1	15	TRBV6-1	.	CASSEDDRGGGEQYF	TGTGCCAGCAGTGAAGATGACAGGGGGGGAGGCGAGCAGTACTTC
TRBJ2-7	.	15	TRBV5-6	.	CASSLTGLGSYEQYF	TGTGCCAGCAGCTTGACAGGGTTAGGGTCTTACGAGCAGTACTTC
TRBJ1-3	TRBD1	11	TRBV30	.	CAGDRGNTIYF	TGTGCCGGGGACAGGGGAAACACCATATATTTT
TRBJ1-2	TRBD1	15	TRBV4-3	.	CASSPGQGPDYGYTF	TGCGCCAGCAGCCCAGGACAGGGGCCGGACTATGGCTACACCTTC
TRBJ1-2	TRBD1	13	TRBV27	once	CASGGQGGTGYTF	TGTGCCAGTGGGGGACAGGGGGGGACTGGCTACACCTTC
TRBJ2-2	.	15	TRBV7-9	.	CASSLAGGHAGELFF	TGTGCCAGCAGCTTAGCGGGGGGGCACGCCGGGGAGCTGTTTTTT
TRBJ1-2	TRBD1	13	TRBV6-5	few	CASSSDRGSGYTF	TGTGCCAGCAGTTCGGACAGGGGTAGTGGCTACACCTTC
TRBJ1-2	.	15	TRBV14	.	CASSPQQARPYGYTF	TGTGCCAGCAGCCCTCAACAGGCCCGCCCCTATGGCTACACCTTC
TRBJ1-6	TRBD1	16	TRBV5-1	.	CASSSGTGAYNSPLHF	TGCGCCAGCAGCTCCGGGACAGGGGCCTATAATTCACCCCTCCACTTT
TRBJ1-2	.	14	TRBV4-2	.	CASSQVPPQGGYTF	TGTGCCAGCAGCCAAGTCCCCCCCCAGGGTGGCTACACCTTC
TRBJ1-5	.	15	TRBV27	.	CASSLLTGSNQPQHF	TGTGCCAGCAGTTTACTGACAGGAAGCAATCAGCCCCAGCATTTT
TRBJ2-1	TRBD2	20	TRBV6-7	.	CASSCPPYPTIAGAYNEQFF	TGTGCCAGCAGTTGCCCTCCCTACCCCACCATAGCGGGGGCTTACAATGAGCAGTTCTTC
TRBJ2-3	TRBD2	17	TRBV7-9	.	CASSFGERGASTDTQYF	TGTGCCAGCAGCTTCGGGGAGCGGGGGGCGAGCACAGATACGCAGTATTTT
TRBJ1-2	TRBD1	14	TRBV18	.	CASSRQGADYGYTF	TGTGCCAGCTCACGACAGGGAGCAGACTATGGCTACACCTTC
TRBJ1-1	TRBD1	14	TRBV6-5	.	CASSRGPTHTEAFF	TGTGCCAGCAGCAGGGGGCCTACCCACACTGAAGCTTTCTTT
TRBJ1-1	TRBD1	15	TRBV29-1	.	CSVEGVDREGTEAFF	TGCAGCGTTGAAGGGGTGGACAGGGAGGGGACTGAAGCTTTCTTT
TRBJ1-4	TRBD1	15	TRBV2	.	CASSEVRGTNEKLFF	TGTGCCAGCAGTGAAGTCAGGGGGACTAATGAAAAACTGTTTTTT
TRBJ1-5	.	13	TRBV30	.	CAWSGHNNQPQHF	TGTGCCTGGAGTGGGCACAACAATCAGCCCCAGCATTTT
TRBJ1-1	.	15	TRBV6-5	.	CASSYSGQGLTEAFF	TGTGCCAGCAGTTACTCAGGGCAGGGGCTCACTGAAGCTTTCTTT
TRBJ1-1	.	15	TRBV7-2	.	CASTGGGHGNTEAFF	TGTGCCAGCACCGGGGGGGGGCATGGGAACACTGAAGCTTTCTTT
TRBJ1-1	.	14	TRBV2	.	CASSLTGQSTEAFF	TGTGCCAGCAGTCTAACAGGGCAGAGCACTGAAGCTTTCTTT
TRBJ1-1	TRBD1	13	TRBV2	.	CAGEGARNTEAFF	TGTGCCGGCGAGGGGGCCCGGAACACTGAAGCTTTCTTT
TRBJ1-6	TRBD1	15	TRBV7-9	.	CASSSTGLGNSPLHF	TGTGCCAGCAGCTCGACAGGGTTGGGGAATTCACCCCTCCACTTT
TRBJ1-2	TRBD1	13	TRBV2	.	CASSGGTGYGYTF	TGTGCCAGCAGTGGCGGGACAGGGTATGGCTACACCTTC
TRBJ1-6	TRBD1	16	TRBV19	.	CASTQAGTGVGSPLHF	TGTGCCAGTACCCAAGCCGGGACAGGGGTTGGCTCACCCCTCCACTTT
TRBJ1-6	TRBD1	12	TRBV2	.	CATNRGQSPLHF	TGTGCCACCAACAGGGGTCAATCACCCCTCCACTTT